This T cell receptor (beta chain) was sequenced in a study of T cell responses to AZD1222 COVID-19 vaccine (dated by TCRdb to the early 2020s). With regard to the full study: AZD1222 recipients whose second dose came at about 4 weeks and those whose second dose came at about 12 weeks were combined into one group, since spike-specific TCR depth and breadth did not differ between the two schedules. Trial participants were enrolled into age subgroups of 18-55, 56-69 and 70-plus years, which contained about 160, 30 and 59 TCR-sequenced participants, respectively. TCR sequencing was performed for 230 to 250 trial participants, of whom about 200 were given two doses of AZD1222 and roughly 25 were given two doses of MenACWY control vaccine. The study at large found these results: Participants were mostly white British and included more females than males, and it was suggested by the authors that clonal diversity may have been underestimated. Conclusions about previously exposed vaccinees are limited, since just six AZD1222 recipients were seropositive for SARS-CoV-2 at baseline. Because no day 14 peak-response samples were available, the repertoires could be characterized only after the peak T cell response. Vaccine-associated CD4 TCRs spanned the whole spike protein, with dominant responses in regions 160-218 and 743-854. Epitopes outside the regions mutated in the B.1.351 and B.1.1.7 variants were reportedly recognized by nearly half of the unique spike-specific TCRs. In the small 56-69-year group, the increase in depth fell short of significance, most likely because of low power. After two AZD1222 doses, spike-specific TCR breadth and depth were significantly higher than at day 0 and than in MenACWY recipients.

The CDR3 regions of human TCRbeta chains were analyzed by immunosequencing. Per the original workflow: Repertoire TCRs were matched against a reference library of SARS-CoV-2-specific TCRs generated with the MIRA antigen-specificity platform. Breadth was defined as the fraction of unique TCRs that were SARS-CoV-2-associated, and depth was defined as the fraction of total T cells that were SARS-CoV-2-associated. Using the MIRA data, each spike-specific TCR was mapped to the spike region that the TCR reacts to and placed in a CD4 or CD8 class. Log10-transformed breadth and depth values were compared by one-way ANOVA with Sidak's multiple comparisons tests. The clones in this table, taken by TCRdb from immuneACCESS, are in-frame only. Not every clone is retained; where verified, under half of the shortfall comes from an unresolved V gene, and the cause of the rest is unknown. V and J calls and clone size are those listed in that table; D and trimming were worked out from the DNA. Present in this sample are about 140,000 clones, roughly 92% of which were seen just once. Around 5.1% of the sample is held by the ten biggest clonotypes.

The intended sense of this specimen's time point label: baseline before first vaccination. The vaccinee samples were drawn from two UK trials, COV001 and COV002, one of which was a single-blind randomized controlled phase 2/3 trial testing AZD1222 (ChAdOx1 nCoV-19) in healthy adults. Trial participant PBMC samples were collected at day 0 and day 28 after the second dose for TCRbeta chain sequencing. From its cysteine to its phenylalanine, the CDR3 spans 11 amino acids. The kept DNA is CDR3 alone, 33 bases in frame from the first base. CDR1 and CDR2 are drawn from the germline V gene: SGHRS, YFSETQ. Details on this clone: Its antigen is currently not known. The sample holds no much larger clone one base away, and base qualities are not on file.

This receptor was obtained from an adult in good health. The sample consisted of peripheral blood, taken on day 0 of AZD1222 vaccination. The V and J segments used are TRBV5-1 and TRBJ2-2; the D segment could be TRBD1, given 5 matching bases. The CDR3 region: CGFRDTGELFF. The DNA sequence is TGCGGTTTCAGGGACACCGGGGAGCTGTTTTTT.